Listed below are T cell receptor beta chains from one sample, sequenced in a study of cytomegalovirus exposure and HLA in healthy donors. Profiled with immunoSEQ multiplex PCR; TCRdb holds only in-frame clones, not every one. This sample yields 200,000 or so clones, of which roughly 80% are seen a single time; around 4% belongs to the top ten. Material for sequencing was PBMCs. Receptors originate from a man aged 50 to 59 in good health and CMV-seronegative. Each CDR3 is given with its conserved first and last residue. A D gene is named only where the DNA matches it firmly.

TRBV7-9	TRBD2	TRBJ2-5	TGTGCCAGCAGCTCTAGCGGGGGTGTTCCAGAGACCCAGTACTTC	CASSSSGGVPETQYF
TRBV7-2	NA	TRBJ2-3	TGTGCCAGCAGCGGGCGGGGCACAGATACGCAGTATTTT	CASSGRGTDTQYF
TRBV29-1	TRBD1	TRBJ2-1	TGCAGCGGGTCCTTTCGGACAGGGAGCAATGAGCAGTTCTTC	CSGSFRTGSNEQFF
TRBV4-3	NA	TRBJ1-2	TGCGCCCGTCAAAGGGGCAGAACTAACTATGGCTACACCTTC	CARQRGRTNYGYTF
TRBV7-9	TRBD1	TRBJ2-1	TGTGCCAGCAGCCCTGCGTCGGGACAGTACAATGAGCAGTTCTTC	CASSPASGQYNEQFF
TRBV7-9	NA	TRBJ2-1	TGTGCCAGCAGCGTAGCGTCGAGCTCCTACAATGAGCAGTTCTTC	CASSVASSSYNEQFF
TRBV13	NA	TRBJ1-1	TGTGCCAGCAGCTTAGATTCGGGATCGGCGGCTTTCTTT	CASSLDSGSAAFF
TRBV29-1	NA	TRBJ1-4	TGCAGCGTTTTGACTGCGCCTAATGAAAAACTGTTTTTT	CSVLTAPNEKLFF
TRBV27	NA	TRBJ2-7	TGTGCCAGCAGTTTATCCAGCGAGAGGAGCTACGAGCAGTACTTC	CASSLSSERSYEQYF
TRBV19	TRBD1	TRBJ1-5	TGTGCCAGTAGTAGACAGGGGAATCAGCCCCAGCATTTT	CASSRQGNQPQHF
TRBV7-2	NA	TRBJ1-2	TGTGCCAGCAGCCCCCCAGGGGCCCCCTATGGCTACACCTTC	CASSPPGAPYGYTF
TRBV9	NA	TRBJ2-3	TGTGCCAGCAGCGTAGGGTCCCCTAGGAACCAACCAGATACGCAGTATTTT	CASSVGSPRNQPDTQYF
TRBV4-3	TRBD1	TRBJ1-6	TGCGCCAGCAGCCCCGGACAGGTAGAGAGTCTTCCCCTCCACTTT	CASSPGQVESLPLHF
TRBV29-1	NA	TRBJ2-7	TGCAGCGCAGGGGTGGGGTACGAGCAGTACTTC	CSAGVGYEQYF
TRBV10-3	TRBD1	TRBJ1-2	TGTGCCATCACATCTACAGGGGGCGATGGCTACACCTTC	CAITSTGGDGYTF
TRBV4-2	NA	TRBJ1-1	TGTGCCAGCAGCCAAGGGGGCGCGATGCCTGAAGCTTTCTTT	CASSQGGAMPEAFF